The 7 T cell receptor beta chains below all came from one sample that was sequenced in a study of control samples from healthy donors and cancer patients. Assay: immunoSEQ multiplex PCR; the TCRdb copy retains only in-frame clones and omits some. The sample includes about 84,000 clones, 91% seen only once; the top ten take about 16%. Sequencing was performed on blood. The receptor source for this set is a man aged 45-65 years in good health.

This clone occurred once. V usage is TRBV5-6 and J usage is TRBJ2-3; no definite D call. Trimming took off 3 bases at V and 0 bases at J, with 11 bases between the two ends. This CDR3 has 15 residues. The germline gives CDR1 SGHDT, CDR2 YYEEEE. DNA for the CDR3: TGTGCCAGCAGCTCCACGGTCCGTAGCACAGATACGCAGTATTTT. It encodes CASSSTVRSTDTQYF.

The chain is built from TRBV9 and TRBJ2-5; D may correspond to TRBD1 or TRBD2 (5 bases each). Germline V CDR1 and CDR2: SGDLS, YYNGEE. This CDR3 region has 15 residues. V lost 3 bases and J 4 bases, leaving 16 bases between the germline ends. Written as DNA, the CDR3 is TGTGCCAGCAGCGCGACAGTCGGAGGCGGAGAGACCCAGTACTTC. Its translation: CASSATVGGGETQYF.

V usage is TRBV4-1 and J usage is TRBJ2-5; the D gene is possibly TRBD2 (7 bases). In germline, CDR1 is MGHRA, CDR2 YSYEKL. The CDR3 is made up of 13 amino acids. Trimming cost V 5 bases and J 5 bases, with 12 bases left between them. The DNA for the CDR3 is TGCGCCAGCAGCTCCGGGGGGCTGGAGACCCAGTACTTC. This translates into CASSSGGLETQYF.

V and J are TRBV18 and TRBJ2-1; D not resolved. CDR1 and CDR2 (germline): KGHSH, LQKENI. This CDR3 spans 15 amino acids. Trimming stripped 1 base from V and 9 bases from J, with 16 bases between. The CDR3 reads CASSPLDQRGREQFF. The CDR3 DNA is TGTGCCAGCTCACCACTTGATCAGCGCGGCCGTGAGCAGTTCTTC.

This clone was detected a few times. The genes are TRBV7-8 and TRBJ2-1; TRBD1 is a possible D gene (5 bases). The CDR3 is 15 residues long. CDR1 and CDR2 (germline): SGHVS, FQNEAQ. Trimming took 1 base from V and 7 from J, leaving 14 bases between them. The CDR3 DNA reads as TGTGCCAGCAGCTTAGGGGGCCGGTTTCAAAATGAGCAGTTCTTC. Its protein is CASSLGGRFQNEQFF.

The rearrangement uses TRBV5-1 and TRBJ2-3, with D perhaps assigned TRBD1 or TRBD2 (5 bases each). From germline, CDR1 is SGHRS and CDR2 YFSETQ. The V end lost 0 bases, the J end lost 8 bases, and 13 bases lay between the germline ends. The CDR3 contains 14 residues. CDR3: CASSLDAGGGTQYF. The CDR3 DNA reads TGCGCCAGCAGCTTGGATGCGGGTGGGGGTACGCAGTATTTT.

CDR3 DNA: TGTGCCAGCAGCCGGGGCAGGGATCAGCCCCAGCATTTT. Translation: CASSRGRDQPQHF. The gene calls are TRBV6-6 and TRBJ1-5; the D gene is possibly TRBD1 (5 bases). Germline CDR1 is MNHNY and CDR2 is SVGAGI (reference sequence). Trimming stripped 6 bases from V and 5 bases from J, with 11 bases between. The CDR3 runs 13 residues.